This record covers a single T cell receptor beta chain. These data come from a study of OX40 agonist ivuxolimab in advanced cancers. Measured with immunoSEQ multiplex PCR; TCRdb has only the in-frame clones, and not every one. This table has tens of thousands of clones, around 85% appearing once. Per germline, CDR1 MNHNY and CDR2 SVGAGI (reference sequence). The ends were cut back, 8 bases at V and 3 bases at J, with 5 bases in the middle. The CDR3 runs 11 residues. The clonotype comes from an adult with an advanced solid tumor such as melanoma, head and neck, liver or kidney cancer. The source material was CD4+ or CD8+ T cells sorted from blood, sampled in a trial of the OX40 agonist ivuxolimab. The V call is TRBV6-6, the J call TRBJ2-1; D call uncertain. CDR3 region: CASLSYNEQFF. CDR3 sequence (DNA): TGTGCCAGCCTGAGCTACAATGAGCAGTTCTTC.